These T cell receptor beta chains were read from a single sample in a study of T cells in Graves' hyperthyroidism and ophthalmopathy. In TCRdb, the multiplex PCR reads were re-called with MiXCR into one record per CDR3 protein. The data hold under 350,000 distinct CDR3 sequences, with 15% to 20% observed a single time. What was sequenced was blood. These receptors all stem from a woman aged 60-75 years with Graves' ophthalmopathy. Each CDR3 is given with its conserved first and last residue. Each record gives: V gene, CDR3 protein.

>TRBV4-1
CASSQDQPGANTGELFF
>TRBV7-2
CASSLVYAGGEETQYF
>TRBV7-9
CASSLGFPGPKGDEQFF
>TRBV20-1
CSASRDSLYNEQFF
>TRBV18
CASSPTGAVDTQYF
>TRBV5-1
CASRNGWGTDTQYF
>TRBV7-6
CASSLMEGSYGYTF
>TRBV5-6
CASSFFSGKAEAFF
>TRBV12-3/TRBV12-4
CASRKGRLLDEQYF
>TRBV12-5
CASGKGLDYNEQFF
>TRBV5-1
CASSPGGAGAGELFF
>TRBV19
CASSIVPAGDNEQFF
>TRBV6-1
CASSSIQRLNTEAFF
>TRBV12-3/TRBV12-4
CASSLGENTEAFF
>TRBV27
CASSTPYGDYYNEQFF
>TRBV29-1
CRERQGSGYTF
>TRBV7-2
CASSDAPGTEAFF
>TRBV14
CASSPSSREDRVCLCRTGELFF
>TRBV30
CAWDRETEAFF
>TRBV20-1
CSARDRQLSNQPQHF
>TRBV20-1
CSAQTGNTEAFF
>TRBV6-1
CASSLSLTSNQPQHF
>TRBV27
CASRGGAGSQNTGELFF
>TRBV7-9
CASSLWDRGRSPLHF
>TRBV19
CASGWNNEQFF
>TRBV27
CASRHRAYPQETQYF
>TRBV5-1
CASSQGQGDGELFF
>TRBV5-1
CASSFPPAGGDNEQFF
>TRBV5-1
CASSVSGLGSAEQYF
>TRBV20-1
CSASRTNQETQYF
>TRBV6-1
CASSPTGVGQPQHF
>TRBV20-1
CSASPGQRNYGYTF